The source of this T cell receptor beta chain is a study of vaccination effects on CD4 cells after COVID-19. Comments on this clone: Antigen: not known.

Before any sequencing was done, the ViraFEST assay used viral peptide pools to expand antigen-specific CD4+ T cells. When around ten days of culture had elapsed, CD4+ T cells were isolated. This person's SARS-CoV-2 infection, confirmed by PCR, occurred between March and December 2020. The length of the CDR3 is 15 residues. Repertoires were generated with immunoSEQ multiplex PCR, while TCRdb's copy carries only in-frame clones and drops some. This sample has 45,000 to 70,000 clones, with around 82% found just once. The source was CD4+ T cells from PBMCs cultured with HIV peptides, collected before COVID-19 vaccination. The subset was: HIV-1 Nef peptide pool negative control/reference culture. The clonotype originates from a human donor who had a prior SARS-CoV-2 infection. The chain has TRBV21-1 and TRBJ2-5; TRBD2, the D gene given by the table, was not confirmed from the DNA. TRBV21-1 is described as a pseudogene. The DNA for the CDR3 is TGTGCGACTAGCGGGTTCGGAGGGGCTCAAGAGACCCAGTACTTC. Amino acid sequence: CATSGFGGAQETQYF.